The following is a T cell receptor (beta chain) sequence with its context. This specimen includes other DNA sequences encoding the same CDR3. This specimen comes from a study of blood T cell repertoires in COVID-19. Authors' processing steps: Amplification from reference gene primers served as the basis for estimated nucleated cell counts. This table comes from immunoSEQ multiplex PCR, and its TCRdb copy is limited to in-frame clones, with some not included. The D gene and trimming were derived from the DNA, and the V and J assignments and clone size from that table. The sample records hundreds of thousands of clones, around 89% being singletons. The sequence was obtained from a woman aged 45-65 years with active or convalescent COVID-19. The specimen sequenced was peripheral blood.

The CDR3 region is CASSFSGSYEQYF. CDR3 nucleotide sequence: TGTGCCAGCAGCTTCAGCGGGAGCTACGAGCAGTACTTC. The rearrangement uses TRBV11-3 and TRBJ2-7; 8 bases agree with TRBD2. Germline assignment: CDR1 SGHNT and CDR2 YENEEA. The J segment lost 3 bases and the V segment lost 3 bases, leaving 1 base of the junction unmatched. The CDR3 totals 13 residues.